This T cell receptor beta chain appears in the sequencing data of a study of blood T cell repertoires in COVID-19. Method: immunoSEQ multiplex PCR; TCRdb's copy keeps in-frame clones and lacks some. The table has 140,000 to 150,000 clones, around 91% seen once; the top ten hold 3%. CDR1 and CDR2 (germline): MNHEY, SVGEGT. This CDR3 has 15 residues. The junction had 5 bases not matched to a gene; V was cut back by 5 bases and J by 9 bases. The receptor's source is a woman in her sixties or seventies with active COVID-19. Sequencing was done on a sample of peripheral blood. The rearrangement links TRBV6-2 or TRBV6-3 to TRBJ2-1, with 15 bases that match TRBD2. The CDR3 bases are TGTGCCAGCAGTAGGACTAGCGGGAGGGCCGGTGAGCAGTTCTTC. Translation: CASSRTSGRAGEQFF.